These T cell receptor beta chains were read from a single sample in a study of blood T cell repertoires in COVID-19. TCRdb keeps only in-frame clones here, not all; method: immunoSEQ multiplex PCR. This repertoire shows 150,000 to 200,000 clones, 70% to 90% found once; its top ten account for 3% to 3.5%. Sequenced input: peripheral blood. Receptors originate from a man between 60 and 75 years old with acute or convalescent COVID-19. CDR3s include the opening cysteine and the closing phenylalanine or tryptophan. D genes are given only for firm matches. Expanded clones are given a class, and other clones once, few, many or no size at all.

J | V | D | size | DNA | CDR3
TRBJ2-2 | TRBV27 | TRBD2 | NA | TGTGCCAGTCGGCGTAAGGGACTAGCGGGGCAGAACACCGGGGAGCTGTTTTTT | CASRRKGLAGQNTGELFF
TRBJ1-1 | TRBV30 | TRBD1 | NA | TGTGCCTGGAGGGGACAGGGGAACACTGAAGCTTTCTTT | CAWRGQGNTEAFF
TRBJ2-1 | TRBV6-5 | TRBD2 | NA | TGTGCCAGCAGTTACAAGGGCGGGGGGAACAATGAGCAGTTCTTC | CASSYKGGGNNEQFF
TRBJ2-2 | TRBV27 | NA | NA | TGTGCCAGCAGTTCAAACAGGGCCGCCGGGGAGCTGTTTTTT | CASSSNRAAGELFF
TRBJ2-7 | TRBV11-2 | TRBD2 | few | TGTGCCAGCAGGGCACTAGCGATCTACGAGCAGTACTTC | CASRALAIYEQYF
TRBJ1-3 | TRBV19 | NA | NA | TGTGCCAGTAGCGACAGGTTTGGAAACACCATATATTTT | CASSDRFGNTIYF
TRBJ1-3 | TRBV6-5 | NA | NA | TGTGCCAGCACCCTAGGAAACACCATATATTTT | CASTLGNTIYF
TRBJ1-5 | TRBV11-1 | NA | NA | TGTGCCAGCAGCTTAGTGGGGGCAGGCCAGCCCCAGCATTTT | CASSLVGAGQPQHF
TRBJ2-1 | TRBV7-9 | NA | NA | TGTGCCAGCAGCTTAGTTGGGACAGAGCAGTTCTTC | CASSLVGTEQFF
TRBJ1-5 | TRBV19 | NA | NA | TGTGCCAGTAGTTTTCAGGGAGGGCAGCCCCAGCATTTT | CASSFQGGQPQHF
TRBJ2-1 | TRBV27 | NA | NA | TGTGCCAGCCCCCGAAGGACTGGCTACAATGAGCAGTTCTTC | CASPRRTGYNEQFF
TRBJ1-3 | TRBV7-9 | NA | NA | TGTGCCAGCAGAAAGGGGACTAACTCTGGAAACACCATATATTTT | CASRKGTNSGNTIYF
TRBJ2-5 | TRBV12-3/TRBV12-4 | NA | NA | TGTGCCAGCAGTTTCGGTGTGGAGACCCAGTACTTC | CASSFGVETQYF
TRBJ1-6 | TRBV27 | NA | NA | TGTGCCAGCAGTTTATCGAGCTCCTATAATTCACCCCTCCACTTT | CASSLSSSYNSPLHF
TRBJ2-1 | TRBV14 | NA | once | TGTGCCAGCAGCCCCTGGGGGGATTACAATGAGCAGTTCTTC | CASSPWGDYNEQFF
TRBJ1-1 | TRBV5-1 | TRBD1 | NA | TGCGCCAGCAGCCCCCTGACAGGGGAGACTGAAGCTTTCTTT | CASSPLTGETEAFF
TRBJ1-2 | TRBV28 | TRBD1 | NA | TGTGCCAGCAGTTCAGGGGGCTCTGGCTACACCTTC | CASSSGGSGYTF
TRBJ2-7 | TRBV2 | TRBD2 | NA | TGTGCCAGCAGTGAAGCGCAGGCTAGCGGGGAGTACGAGCAGTACTTC | CASSEAQASGEYEQYF
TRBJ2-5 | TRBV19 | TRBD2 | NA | TGTGCCAGTAGACCAGGAGTTAGCGGGATCCAAGAGACCCAGTACTTC | CASRPGVSGIQETQYF
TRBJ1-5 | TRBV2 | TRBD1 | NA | TGTGCCAGCAGCGTAAATACAGGGGGTTTAGGGCCCCAGCATTTT | CASSVNTGGLGPQHF